These 22 T cell receptor beta chains came from one sample sequenced in a study of blood T cell repertoires in COVID-19 (TCRdb year 2020). Library generation was performed with the immunoSEQ multiplex PCR assay. TCRdb took this table from immuneACCESS and kept in-frame rearrangements with V and J called. Such tables lack part of the clones; where checked against another copy, unresolved V genes explain under half of the gap, and the rest is unexplained. Within this sample are roughly 250,000 clones, with about 80% of them counted one time only. The ten top clones hold under 2% of the sample. What was sequenced was peripheral blood. These TCRs come from an elderly woman with acute or convalescent COVID-19.

The V call is TRBV9, the J call TRBJ2-1; 11 bases agree with TRBD2. Trimming removed 0 bases from V and 5 bases from J; junction bases left unmatched: 4. The germline gives CDR1 SGDLS, CDR2 YYNGEE. The CDR3 runs to 16 residues. CDR3 region: CASSVEVAGGNNEQFF. CDR3 sequence (DNA): TGTGCCAGCAGCGTAGAGGTAGCGGGGGGGAACAATGAGCAGTTCTTC.

CDR3 bases: TGTGCCAGCAGCTTAAGAGCGGGGGCCGGCGCAGATACGCAGTATTTT. This gives the protein CASSLRAGAGADTQYF. This chain joins TRBV7-3 and TRBJ2-3; 8 bases fit TRBD2. V shed 1 base and J 4 bases; nucleotides not matched to a gene: 7. This CDR3 spans 16 amino acids. The germline CDR1 and CDR2 sequences are SGHTA and FQGTGA. The full variable domain, in which reference TRBV7-3 and TRBJ2-3 provide the parts outside the CDR3, is GAGVSQTPSNKVTEKGKYVELRCDPISGHTALYWYRQSLGQGPEFLIYFQGTGAADDSGLPNDRFFAVRPEGSVSTLKIQRTERGDSAVYLCASSLRAGAGADTQYFGPGTRLTVL.

The chain combines TRBV18 with TRBJ2-7, with D tentatively TRBD1 (7 bases). Germline V gene data show CDR1 as KGHSH and CDR2 as LQKENI. Trimming left V 4 bases short and J 6 bases short, with 13 bases between. The CDR3 consists of 13 residues. The CDR3 reads CASSLGQEGEQYF. CDR3 DNA: TGTGCCAGCTCACTCGGACAGGAGGGCGAGCAGTACTTC.

The chain couples TRBV18 to TRBJ1-1; 8 positions match TRBD1. The CDR3 totals 16 residues. Germline V CDR1 and CDR2: KGHSH, LQKENI. V lost 1 base to trimming and J lost 1 base; unmatched junction nucleotides: 5. This CDR3 reads CASSPQGTGPNTEAFF. CDR3 nucleotide sequence: TGTGCCAGCTCACCACAAGGGACAGGCCCGAACACTGAAGCTTTCTTT.

The chain links TRBV12-3 or TRBV12-4 to TRBJ2-7; the match to TRBD1 covers 8 bases. This CDR3 has 13 residues. J was trimmed by 5 bases and V by 8 bases; bases with no gene match: 8. Written as DNA, the CDR3 is TGTGCCAGCCGGACAGGGTGGCAAGACGAGCAGTACTTC. Its protein product is CASRTGWQDEQYF.

The sample holds a few counts of this clone. The J gene is TRBJ2-7, the V gene TRBV6-2 or TRBV6-3, with TRBD2 matching 12 bases. Germline V gene data show CDR1 as MNHEY and CDR2 as SVGEGT. CDR3 length: 16 amino acids. J was trimmed by 1 base and V by 4 bases; bases with no gene match: 5. Here the CDR3 reads CASSWGLAGLSYEQYF. DNA for the CDR3: TGTGCCAGCAGTTGGGGACTAGCGGGTTTATCCTACGAGCAGTACTTC.

The chain uses TRBV30 and TRBJ1-1; D possibly corresponds to TRBD1 (5 bases). Germline-derived CDR1 and CDR2 are GTSNPN and SVGIG (reference sequence). This CDR3 has 13 residues. V dropped 2 bases and J dropped 6 bases, with 13 bases sitting between them. The CDR3 DNA follows: TGTGCCTGGAGTCTCAGGGTAAGCCCTGAAGCTTTCTTT. As protein: CAWSLRVSPEAFF.

The CDR3 nucleotides read TGTGCCAGCAGGGGGGAGGGAAACACAGATACGCAGTATTTT. It is translated as CASRGEGNTDTQYF. The V call is TRBV6-5, the J call TRBJ2-3, with 7 nucleotides matching TRBD2. V shed 6 bases, J shed 2 bases, and the junction held 5 bases outside the gene matches. CDR3 length: 14 amino acids. From germline, CDR1 is MNHEY and CDR2 SVGAGI.

This clone was seen more than once but under ten times. The chain joins TRBV19 to TRBJ2-5; D may be TRBD1 (6 bases). This CDR3 is 14 amino acids long. The germline V gene encodes CDR1 LNHDA and CDR2 SQIVND (reference sequence). V dropped 4 bases and J dropped 2 bases, with 11 bases sitting between them. The CDR3 region has the DNA TGTGCCAGTAGTACAGGGGCAGGGCAAGAGACCCAGTACTTC. It encodes CASSTGAGQETQYF. Drawing the rest from reference TRBV19 and TRBJ2-5, the complete variable domain is DGGITQSPKYLFRKEGQNVTLSCEQNLNHDAMYWYRQDPGQGLRLIYYSQIVNDFQKGDIAEGYSVSREKKESFPLTVTSAQKNPTAFYLCASSTGAGQETQYFGPGTRLLVL.

The chain employs TRBV3-1 (or the pseudogene TRBV3-2) and TRBJ1-2; no firm D call. There are 19 residues in the CDR3. The germline V gene has CDR1 LGHDT and CDR2 YNNKEL (reference sequence). Trimming removed 0 bases at V and 0 bases at J, with 20 bases between. CDR3 residues: CASSQDPGSVYQANYGYTF. DNA of the CDR3: TGTGCCAGCAGCCAAGATCCAGGATCCGTATATCAGGCTAACTATGGCTACACCTTC.

The chain joins TRBV5-1 to TRBJ1-1, with D maybe TRBD1 (6 bases). Germline V gene lookup returns CDR1 SGHRS and CDR2 YFSETQ. The CDR3 has 13 amino acids. Trimming removed 2 bases at V and 8 bases at J, with 13 bases between. The CDR3 coding sequence is TGCGCCAGCAGCTTTACCGGGACAACGGAAGCTTTCTTT. Residues: CASSFTGTTEAFF. Supplemented by reference TRBV5-1 and TRBJ1-1, the full variable domain reads KAGVTQTPRYLIKTRGQQVTLSCSPISGHRSVSWYQQTPGQGLQFLFEYFSETQRNKGNFPGRFSGRQFSNSRSEMNVSTLELGDSALYLCASSFTGTTEAFFGQGTRLTVV.

The gene calls are TRBV9 and TRBJ2-3; possible D gene TRBD2, 7 bases. Trimming left V 6 bases short and J 5 bases short, with 16 bases between. CDR1 and CDR2 from the germline V gene are SGDLS and YYNGEE. The CDR3 runs to 14 residues. The CDR3 DNA is TGTGCCAGCACCGTGTCCGGGGGGCAAGATACGCAGTATTTT. Translating it yields CASTVSGGQDTQYF. The full variable domain, its missing parts supplied by reference TRBV9 and TRBJ2-3, is DSGVTQTPKHLITATGQRVTLRCSPRSGDLSVYWYQQSLDQGLQFLIQYYNGEERAKGNILERFSAQQFPDLHSELNLSSLELGDSALYFCASTVSGGQDTQYFGPGTRLTVL.

This clone was detected only once. V is TRBV7-2 and J is TRBJ2-6, with 8 bases lining up with TRBD2. This CDR3 spans 15 amino acids. Trimming removed 5 bases from V and 2 bases from J; junction bases left unmatched: 2. Germline CDR1 is SGHTA and CDR2 is FQGNSA. Here the CDR3 DNA reads TGTGCCAGCAGCCGGGAGGGAACTGGGGCCAACGTCCTGACTTTC. Its translation: CASSREGTGANVLTF.

DNA of the CDR3: TGTGCCTGGTGCTCCGGGACTAGTGAAGCTTTCTTT. Protein sequence: CAWCSGTSEAFF. The chain joins TRBV30 to TRBJ1-1; D perhaps matches TRBD1 (5 bases). The CDR3 runs to 12 residues. Per germline, CDR1 GTSNPN and CDR2 SVGIG (reference sequence). With 5 bases removed from V and 7 bases from J, the gap between germline ends came to 14 bases.

The chain recombines TRBV6-1 with TRBJ1-6; maybe TRBD1 (5 bases). Germline CDR1 and CDR2: MNHNS and SASEGT. This CDR3 is 15 amino acids long. V was shortened by 0 bases and J by 4 bases, with 7 bases between the two germline ends. CDR3 in amino acids: CASSEAAGYNSPLHF. CDR3 DNA sequence: TGTGCCAGCAGTGAAGCAGCAGGGTATAATTCACCCCTCCACTTT.

This chain uses TRBV7-2 with TRBJ1-3; possibly TRBD1 for D (5 bases). V gave up 0 bases and J gave up 0 bases, with 6 bases separating them. The CDR3 runs 15 residues. Germline V gene data show CDR1 as SGHTA and CDR2 as FQGNSA. The CDR3 here is CASSLAQVSGNTIYF. DNA of the CDR3: TGTGCCAGCAGCTTAGCACAGGTCTCTGGAAACACCATATATTTT. The full variable domain, rest sourced from reference TRBV7-2 and TRBJ1-3, is GAGVSQSPSNKVTEKGKDVELRCDPISGHTALYWYRQSLGQGLEFLIYFQGNSAPDKSGLPSDRFSAERTGGSVSTLTIQRTQQEDSAVYLCASSLAQVSGNTIYFGEGSWLTVV.

The chain recombines TRBV2 with TRBJ1-1; no definite D call. V shed 4 bases and J shed 9 bases, with 18 bases lying between them. The length of the CDR3 is 14 residues. CDR1 and CDR2 (germline): SNHLY, FYNNEI. CDR3 residues: CASSAVASGNQAFF. The DNA for the CDR3 is TGTGCCAGCAGTGCCGTAGCTTCTGGCAACCAAGCTTTCTTT.

The chain recombines TRBV4-2 with TRBJ2-7; 10 nucleotides match TRBD2. CDR1 and CDR2 from the germline V gene are LGHNA and YNFKEQ. V was pared by 0 bases and J by 4 bases, with 6 bases of the junction left unmatched. The CDR3 extends over 16 amino acids. CDR3 nucleotide sequence: TGTGCCAGCAGCCAAGATGCGGCTAGCGGGAGTTACGAGCAGTACTTC. Its translation: CASSQDAASGSYEQYF.

The V call is TRBV2, the J call TRBJ2-2; perhaps TRBD1 as D (6 bases). The CDR3 loop spans 15 amino acids. Germline V gene lookup returns CDR1 SNHLY and CDR2 FYNNEI. V lost 6 bases, J lost 6 bases, and 17 bases lay in between. Here the CDR3 reads CASRLDVGGAGELFF. The CDR3 DNA reads as TGTGCCAGCAGATTGGACGTAGGGGGAGCCGGGGAGCTGTTTTTT.

The chain recombines TRBV6-5 with TRBJ1-1, with D perhaps matching TRBD1 (6 bases). From germline, CDR1 is MNHEY and CDR2 SVGAGI. Between the trimmed V and J ends, which lost 2 bases and 1 base, there was a span of 14 bases. This CDR3 has 16 residues. The CDR3 here is CASSYLSGVQNTEAFF. Here the CDR3 DNA reads TGTGCCAGCAGTTACCTCTCAGGGGTTCAGAACACTGAAGCTTTCTTT.

This chain links TRBV11-2 with TRBJ1-1; TRBD1 matches at 9 bases. Looked up from germline, CDR1 is SGHAT and CDR2 is FQNNGV. Trimming took 4 bases from V and 7 from J; bases not matched to a gene: 4. This CDR3 contains 13 residues. The CDR3 reads CASSSGTGIEAFF. DNA of the CDR3: TGTGCCAGCAGCTCCGGGACAGGGATTGAAGCTTTCTTT.

The chain is built from TRBV12-1 and TRBJ2-7; the DNA was not used to check the table's D call, TRBD1. TRBV12-1 is listed as a pseudogene. The CDR3 is made up of 15 amino acids. The CDR3 DNA reads TGTGCCAGCAGCCGACTCCAGGGGGGCGCCTACGAGCAGTACTTC. It encodes CASSRLQGGAYEQYF.